The 13 T cell receptor beta chains below were found in one sample sequenced in a study of blood T cell repertoires in COVID-19. The method was immunoSEQ multiplex PCR; TCRdb's version includes in-frame clones alone and lacks a portion of them. In the table there are about 260,000 clones, around 84% of which are singletons. The sample was peripheral blood. The receptors originated from an older woman with COVID-19, enrolled during active disease.

This clone was observed at least ten times. The chain recombines TRBV13 with TRBJ2-1, with 7 bases aligning to TRBD2. The CDR3 totals 15 residues. Looked up from germline, CDR1 is PRHDT and CDR2 is FYEKMQ (reference sequence). V dropped 0 bases and J dropped 9; count of bases not matched to a gene: 8. The chain's CDR3 is CASSLGPTSNGEQFF. As DNA, the CDR3 is TGTGCCAGCAGCTTAGGCCCGACTAGCAACGGTGAGCAGTTCTTC.

This clone has a handful of counts. The V gene is TRBV6-6, the J gene TRBJ1-2; 9 bases agree with TRBD1. V lost 3 bases to trimming and J lost 7 bases; unmatched junction nucleotides: 12. The CDR3 loop spans 16 amino acids. In germline, CDR1 is MNHNY, CDR2 SVGAGI (reference sequence). The chain's CDR3 is CASSYYPGQGVFGYTF. The CDR3 DNA reads as TGTGCCAGCAGTTATTATCCGGGACAGGGCGTCTTTGGCTACACCTTC.

In its sample, this clone was seen a few times. The chain couples TRBV7-3 to TRBJ2-1; TRBD2 agrees at 8 bases. The CDR3 has 16 residues. Germline V gene data show CDR1 as SGHTA and CDR2 as FQGTGA. V was clipped by 0 bases and J by 6 bases; unmatched bases: 7. CDR3: CASSLTREGRGNEQFF. DNA for the CDR3: TGTGCCAGCAGCTTAACACGGGAGGGCCGAGGCAATGAGCAGTTCTTC.

CDR3 DNA: TGTGCCACCAGTGACCCCGGTCAGCCCCAGCATTTT. Protein product: CATSDPGQPQHF. The V call is TRBV24-1, the J call TRBJ1-5, with unresolved D. Germline CDR1 is KGHDR and CDR2 is SFDVKD. V was clipped by 4 bases and J by 6 bases, with 6 bases between them. The CDR3 is 12 residues long.

This chain connects TRBV3-1 (or the pseudogene TRBV3-2) to TRBJ1-2; 7 bases align to TRBD1. The trim removed 5 bases at V and 6 bases at J, leaving 6 bases unmatched. The CDR3 spans 13 residues. The germline V gene has CDR1 LGHDT and CDR2 YNNKEL (reference sequence). The CDR3 protein is CASSTRQGHGYTF. The CDR3 DNA reads as TGTGCCAGCAGCACCCGACAGGGCCATGGCTACACCTTC.

A single count supports this clone. The rearrangement links TRBV20-1 to TRBJ2-3, with a tentative D call TRBD2 (6 bases). The CDR3 totals 10 residues. Germline V CDR1 and CDR2: DFQATT, SNEGSKA (reference sequence). The ends were cut back, 7 bases at V and 10 bases at J, with 12 bases in the middle. The CDR3 nucleotides are TGCAGTGTGGGGCGGGACGCGCAGTATTTT. Translating it yields CSVGRDAQYF.

The gene calls are TRBV10-3 and TRBJ1-1; maybe TRBD1 (6 bases). CDR1 is ENHRY and CDR2 is SYGVKD in the germline V gene. V lost 2 bases and J 3 bases, leaving 10 bases between the germline ends. The CDR3 is 14 residues long. CDR3 sequence reads: CAISEGQIYTEAFF. The DNA of the CDR3 is TGTGCCATCAGTGAGGGACAGATTTACACTGAAGCTTTCTTT.

V and J are TRBV19 and TRBJ2-3, with D perhaps TRBD2 (6 bases). CDR1 is LNHDA, CDR2 SQIVND, per germline (reference sequence). V lost 8 bases and J 4 bases, leaving 19 bases between the germline ends. The CDR3 covers 15 residues. CDR3 sequence: CASRRLTSQSDTQYF. CDR3 coding DNA: TGTGCCAGTCGCCGCCTCACTAGCCAGTCAGATACGCAGTATTTT.

V gene TRBV7-9 combines with J gene TRBJ1-5; D is possibly TRBD1 (6 bases). The V gene's germline CDR1 is SEHNR and CDR2 FQNEAQ (reference sequence). CDR3 length equals 17 residues. Trimming removed 5 bases from V and 2 bases from J, with 19 bases in between. This chain's CDR3 is CASSTTPTGIGNQPQHF. The CDR3, as DNA: TGTGCCAGCAGCACTACACCTACAGGGATCGGCAATCAGCCCCAGCATTTT.

This clone has more than one count but fewer than ten. V is TRBV6-5 and J is TRBJ1-3; 7 bases fit TRBD1. The trim removed 5 bases at V and 0 bases at J, leaving 4 bases unmatched. The CDR3 runs to 15 residues. Germline values: CDR1 MNHEY, CDR2 SVGAGI. CDR3 in DNA: TGTGCCAGCAGTCACGACAGGGACTCTGGAAACACCATATATTTT. This encodes CASSHDRDSGNTIYF.

CDR3 amino acids: CSARQGGAFF. DNA of the CDR3: TGCAGTGCTAGGCAGGGGGGAGCTTTCTTT. V usage is TRBV20-1 and J usage is TRBJ1-1; 7 bases are shared with TRBD1. The germline CDR1 and CDR2 sequences are DFQATT and SNEGSKA (reference sequence). The CDR3 has 10 residues. V lost 3 bases, J lost 10 bases, and 2 bases stayed unmatched.

This clone was seen more than once but under ten times. This CDR3 is CASSQRSGRNSNEQFF. As DNA, the CDR3 is TGTGCCAGCAGCCAACGCAGCGGGAGGAATAGCAATGAGCAGTTCTTC. J is TRBJ2-1 and V is TRBV4-2; 9 positions agree with TRBD2. Trimming removed 2 bases from V and 6 bases from J; junction bases left unmatched: 8. The CDR3 loop spans 16 amino acids. Germline V gene lookup returns CDR1 LGHNA and CDR2 YNFKEQ.

CDR3 DNA sequence: TGTGCCAGCAGTCCCACTGATAGGCGGGGGACCCAGTACTTC. Amino acids: CASSPTDRRGTQYF. This chain uses TRBV6-6 with TRBJ2-5; weak D call: TRBD2 (6 bases). CDR1 and CDR2 from the germline V gene are MNHNY and SVGAGI (reference sequence). There are 14 residues in the CDR3. V lost 5 bases and J 7 bases, leaving 17 bases between the germline ends.